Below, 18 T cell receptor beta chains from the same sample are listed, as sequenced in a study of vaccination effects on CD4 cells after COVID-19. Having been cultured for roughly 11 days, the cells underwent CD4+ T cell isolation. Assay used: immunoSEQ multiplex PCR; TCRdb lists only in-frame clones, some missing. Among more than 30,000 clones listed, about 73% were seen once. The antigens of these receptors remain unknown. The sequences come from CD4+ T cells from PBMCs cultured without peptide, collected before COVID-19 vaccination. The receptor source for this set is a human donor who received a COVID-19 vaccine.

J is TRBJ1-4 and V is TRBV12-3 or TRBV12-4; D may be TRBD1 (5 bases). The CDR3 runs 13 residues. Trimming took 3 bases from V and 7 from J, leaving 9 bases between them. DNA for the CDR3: TGTGCCAGCAGTTTGAAGGGGAGTGAAAAACTGTTTTTT. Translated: CASSLKGSEKLFF.

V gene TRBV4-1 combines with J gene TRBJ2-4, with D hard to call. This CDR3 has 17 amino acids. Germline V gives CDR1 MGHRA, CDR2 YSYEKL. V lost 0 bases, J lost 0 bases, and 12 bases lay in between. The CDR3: CASSQDSGFVAKNIQYF. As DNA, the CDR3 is TGCGCCAGCAGCCAAGATTCCGGATTCGTAGCCAAAAACATTCAGTACTTC.

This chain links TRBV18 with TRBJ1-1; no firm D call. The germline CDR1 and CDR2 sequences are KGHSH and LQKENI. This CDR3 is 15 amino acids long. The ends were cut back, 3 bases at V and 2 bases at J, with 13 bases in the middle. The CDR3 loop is CASSPLREFNTEAFF. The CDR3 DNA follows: TGTGCCAGCTCACCTTTAAGGGAGTTTAACACTGAAGCTTTCTTT.

CDR3 sequence reads: CASSFQVPNSPLHF. CDR3 nucleotide sequence: TGTGCCAGTAGTTTCCAGGTGCCTAATTCACCCCTCCACTTT. The V call is TRBV19, the J call TRBJ1-6, with no clear D. The CDR3 totals 14 residues. V was clipped by 5 bases and J by 6 bases, with 11 bases between them. From germline, CDR1 is LNHDA and CDR2 SQIVND (reference sequence). The entire variable domain, with the rest obtained from reference TRBV19 and TRBJ1-6, is as follows: DGGITQSPKYLFRKEGQNVTLSCEQNLNHDAMYWYRQDPGQGLRLIYYSQIVNDFQKGDIAEGYSVSREKKESFPLTVTSAQKNPTAFYLCASSFQVPNSPLHFGNGTRLTVT.

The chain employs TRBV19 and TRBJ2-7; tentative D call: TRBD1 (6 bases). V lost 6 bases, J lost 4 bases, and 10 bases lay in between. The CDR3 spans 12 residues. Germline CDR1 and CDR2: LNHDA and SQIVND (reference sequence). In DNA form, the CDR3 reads TGTGCCAGTAGAAATGGACAGTACGAGCAGTACTTC. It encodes CASRNGQYEQYF.

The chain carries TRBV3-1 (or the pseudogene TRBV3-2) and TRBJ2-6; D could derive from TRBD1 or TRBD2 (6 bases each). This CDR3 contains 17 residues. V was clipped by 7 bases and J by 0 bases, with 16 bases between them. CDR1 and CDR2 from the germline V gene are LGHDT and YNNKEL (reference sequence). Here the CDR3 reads CASTRGHTLSGANVLTF. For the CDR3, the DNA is TGTGCCAGCACCCGGGGGCACACCCTCTCTGGGGCCAACGTCCTGACTTTC.

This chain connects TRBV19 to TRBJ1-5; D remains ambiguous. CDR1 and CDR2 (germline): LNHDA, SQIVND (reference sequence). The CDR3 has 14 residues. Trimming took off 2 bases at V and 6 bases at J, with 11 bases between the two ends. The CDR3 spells CASSISPDIQPQHF. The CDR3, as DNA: TGTGCCAGTAGTATATCTCCCGACATTCAGCCCCAGCATTTT.

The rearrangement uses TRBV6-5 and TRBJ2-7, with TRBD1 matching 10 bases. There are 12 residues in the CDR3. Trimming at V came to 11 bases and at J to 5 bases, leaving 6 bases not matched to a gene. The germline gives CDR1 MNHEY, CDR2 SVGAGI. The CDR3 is CARDRGFHEQYF. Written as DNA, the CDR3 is TGTGCCCGGGACAGGGGTTTTCACGAGCAGTACTTC.

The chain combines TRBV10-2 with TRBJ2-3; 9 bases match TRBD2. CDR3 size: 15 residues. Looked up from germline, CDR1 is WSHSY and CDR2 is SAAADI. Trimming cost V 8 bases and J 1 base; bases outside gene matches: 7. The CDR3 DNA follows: TGCGCCAGCTTAGGTGTAGCGGGAGGCACAGATACGCAGTATTTT. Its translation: CASLGVAGGTDTQYF.

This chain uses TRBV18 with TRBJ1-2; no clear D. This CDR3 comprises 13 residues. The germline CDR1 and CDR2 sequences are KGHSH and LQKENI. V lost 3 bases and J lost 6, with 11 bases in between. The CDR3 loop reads CASSPRGDDGYTF. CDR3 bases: TGTGCCAGCTCACCCCGCGGGGATGATGGCTACACCTTC. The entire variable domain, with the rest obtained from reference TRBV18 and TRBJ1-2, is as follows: NAGVMQNPRHLVRRRGQEARLRCSPMKGHSHVYWYRQLPEEGLKFMVYLQKENIIDESGMPKERFSAEFPKEGPSILRIQQVVRGDSAAYFCASSPRGDDGYTFGSGTRLTVV.

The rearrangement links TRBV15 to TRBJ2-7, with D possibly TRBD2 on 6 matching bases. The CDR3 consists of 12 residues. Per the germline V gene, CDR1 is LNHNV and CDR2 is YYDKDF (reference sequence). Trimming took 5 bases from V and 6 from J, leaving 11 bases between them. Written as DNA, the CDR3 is TGTGCCACCAGCCGGGACTTCGGCGAGCAGTACTTC. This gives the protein CATSRDFGEQYF.

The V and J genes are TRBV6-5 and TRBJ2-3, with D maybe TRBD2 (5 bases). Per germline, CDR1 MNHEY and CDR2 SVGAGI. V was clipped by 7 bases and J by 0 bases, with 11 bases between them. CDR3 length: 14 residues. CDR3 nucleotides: TGTGCCAGCAAACGGGGTACTAGCACAGATACGCAGTATTTT. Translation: CASKRGTSTDTQYF.

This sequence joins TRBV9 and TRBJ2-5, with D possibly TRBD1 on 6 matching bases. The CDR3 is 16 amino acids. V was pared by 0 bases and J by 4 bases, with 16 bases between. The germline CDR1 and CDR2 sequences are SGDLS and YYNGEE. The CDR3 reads CASSVGAGVGGETQYF. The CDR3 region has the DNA TGTGCCAGCAGCGTAGGGGCAGGGGTTGGGGGAGAGACCCAGTACTTC.

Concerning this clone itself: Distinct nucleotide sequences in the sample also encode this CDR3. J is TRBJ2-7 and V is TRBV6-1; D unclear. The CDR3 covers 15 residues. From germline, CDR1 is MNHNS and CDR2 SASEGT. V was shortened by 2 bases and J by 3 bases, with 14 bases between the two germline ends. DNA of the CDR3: TGTGCCAGCAGTGAATCTAAAGGGCCTTTCTACGAGCAGTACTTC. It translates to CASSESKGPFYEQYF.

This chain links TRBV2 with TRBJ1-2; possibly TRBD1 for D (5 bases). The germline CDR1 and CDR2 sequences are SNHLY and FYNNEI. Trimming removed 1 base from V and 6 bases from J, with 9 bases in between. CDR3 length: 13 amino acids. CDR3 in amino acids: CASSEDRQNGYTF. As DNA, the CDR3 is TGTGCCAGCAGTGAAGATAGACAGAATGGCTACACCTTC.

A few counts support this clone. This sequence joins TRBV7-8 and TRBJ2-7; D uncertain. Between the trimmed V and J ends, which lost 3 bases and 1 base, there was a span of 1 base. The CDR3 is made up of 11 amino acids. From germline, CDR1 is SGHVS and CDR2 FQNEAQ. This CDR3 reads CASSFSYEQYF. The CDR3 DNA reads TGTGCCAGCAGCTTTTCCTACGAGCAGTACTTC.

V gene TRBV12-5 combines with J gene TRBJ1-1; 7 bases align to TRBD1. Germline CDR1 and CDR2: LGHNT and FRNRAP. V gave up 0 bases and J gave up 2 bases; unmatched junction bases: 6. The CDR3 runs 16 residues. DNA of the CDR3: TGTGCTAGTGGTTTGGTAGCGGGACAGAAAAACACTGAAGCTTTCTTT. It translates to CASGLVAGQKNTEAFF. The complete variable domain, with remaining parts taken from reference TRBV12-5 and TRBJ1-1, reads DARVTQTPRHKVTEMGQEVTMRCQPILGHNTVFWYRQTMMQGLELLAYFRNRAPLDDSGMPKDRFSAEMPDATLATLKIQPSEPRDSAVYFCASGLVAGQKNTEAFFGQGTRLTVV.

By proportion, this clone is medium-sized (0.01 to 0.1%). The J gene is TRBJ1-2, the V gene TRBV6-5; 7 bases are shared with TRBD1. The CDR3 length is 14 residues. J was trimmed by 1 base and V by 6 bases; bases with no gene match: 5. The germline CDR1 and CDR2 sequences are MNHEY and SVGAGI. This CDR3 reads CASSRDRNNYGYTF. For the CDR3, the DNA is TGTGCCAGCAGCCGGGACAGAAATAACTATGGCTACACCTTC.